A selection of T cell receptor beta chains follows, all from one sample in a study of OX40 agonist ivuxolimab in advanced cancers. Assay: immunoSEQ multiplex PCR; the TCRdb copy retains only in-frame clones and omits some. The sample lists 65,000 to 90,000 clones, about nine tenths occurring once. The starting material was CD4+ or CD8+ T cells sorted from blood, obtained in a trial of the OX40 agonist ivuxolimab. These receptors were taken from an adult with an advanced solid tumor such as melanoma, head and neck, liver or kidney cancer. Each CDR3 is given with its conserved first and last residue. A D gene is named only where the DNA matches it firmly. Clone sizes are given selectively: once, few, many, or a class where the clone is expanded.

-,-,TRBJ2-3,TRBV7-8,TGTGCCAGCAGCTTGGACAGTGCCTCAGATACGCAGTATTTT,CASSLDSASDTQYF
TRBD1,-,TRBJ1-1,TRBV29-1,TGCAGCGCAACAGGGGGCGGGAACACTGAAGCTTTCTTT,CSATGGGNTEAFF
-,-,TRBJ2-6,TRBV5-1,TGCGCCAGCAGCTTGGTGGCAGGAGGGATCCGTTCTGGGGCCAACGTCCTGACTTTC,CASSLVAGGIRSGANVLTF
TRBD1,-,TRBJ2-7,TRBV2,TGTGCCAGCAGTGGTCCGGGACAGGGGGCTTCGCACTTC,CASSGPGQGASHF
-,-,TRBJ1-1,TRBV6-5,TGTGCCAGCAGTTACCGACGTGGAGTTACTGAAGCTTTCTTT,CASSYRRGVTEAFF
-,-,TRBJ2-1,TRBV30,TGTGCCTGGAGGGAGGTGGGCAGTTACAATGAGCAGTTCTTC,CAWREVGSYNEQFF
TRBD2,-,TRBJ2-1,TRBV5-1,TGCGCCAGCAGCTTGGGAGCGGGAAATGAGCAGTTCTTC,CASSLGAGNEQFF
-,-,TRBJ2-1,TRBV5-5,TGTGCCAGCAGCTTGCTCCGACAGAATGAGCAGTTCTTC,CASSLLRQNEQFF
-,-,TRBJ1-2,TRBV11-2,TGTGCCAGCAGCTTAATGGGGTCTGGCTACACCTTC,CASSLMGSGYTF
TRBD1,-,TRBJ1-2,TRBV7-9,TGTGCCAGCAGCTTAACGACCCCTACAGGGGGAGCCTATGGCTACACCTTC,CASSLTTPTGGAYGYTF
TRBD1,-,TRBJ2-5,TRBV27,TGTGCCAGCAGTTGGGACAGCCAAGAGACCCAGTACTTC,CASSWDSQETQYF
-,once,TRBJ1-5,TRBV6-1,TGTGCCAGCAGCCGGGAGGAGCCCCAGCATTTT,CASSREEPQHF
-,-,TRBJ2-3,TRBV7-3,TGTGCCAGCAGCTTACCGGGGCGGCCAGATACGCAGTATTTT,CASSLPGRPDTQYF
-,-,TRBJ2-7,TRBV18,TGTGCCAGCTCCGTAGGTCAGGGGCACTCCTACGAGCAGTACTTC,CASSVGQGHSYEQYF
TRBD2,-,TRBJ2-3,TRBV5-1,TGCGCCAGCAGCTTGGAACTAGCGGGACGCCTCACAGATACGCAGTATTTT,CASSLELAGRLTDTQYF
-,-,TRBJ2-1,TRBV5-1,TGCGCCAGCAGCTTGGAGGCTAGCAGCCACAATGAGCAGTTCTTC,CASSLEASSHNEQFF
TRBD2,few,TRBJ2-3,TRBV27,TGTGCCAGCAGTTTCCTGGCCCCCAGCGGGAGTCTTCATACGCAGTATTTT,CASSFLAPSGSLHTQYF